This T cell receptor (beta chain) was obtained from a study of CD8+CD57+ T cells in acquired aplastic anemia. Study-wide background: Across the sorted CD4+ and CD8+ cells, DNA amounts averaged roughly 3.5 ug.

Notes on this clonotype: Its matching antigen is unknown.

Genomic DNA constituted the template upon which TCR beta VDJ and CDR3 profiling was performed. TCRdb redid the calling of the reads with MiXCR, one entry per CDR3 protein. This table has 150,000 to 200,000 distinct CDR3 sequences, around half appearing once. Whoever was chosen for sequencing had shown CD8+CD57+ cell expansion by flow cytometry. No patient had been given any therapy when blood was sampled. The V and J ends lost 2 bases and 3 bases respectively, with 7 bases between them. Looked up from germline, CDR1 is MGHDK and CDR2 is SYGVNS. The CDR3 runs to 13 residues. Study-wide points: Patients showed no significant difference from controls in CD8+ Simpson's diversity. Patients and controls turned out to have 25 to 35 CD8+ CDR3 sequences in common.

Source material: sorted CD4+, CD8+, or CD8+CD57+ T cells (not recorded which) from PBMCs. This TCR was sampled from a human donor with aplastic anemia. The gene calls are TRBV25-1 and TRBJ1-2; weak D call: TRBD1 (5 bases). CDR3 sequence: CASSEGGDYGYTF. Here the CDR3 DNA reads TGTGCCAGCAGTGAAGGGGGAGACTATGGCTACACCTTC.